This T cell receptor (beta chain) was retrieved from a study of response to subunit inactivated influenza vaccine (dated 2018 in TCRdb). The study in broad terms: Deep quantitative profiling of the T cell receptor repertoire was used in the study to follow responses to a trivalent subunit inactivated influenza vaccine.

Beyond this particular receptor, the publication reports: The authors suggested that each seasonal influenza vaccination may recruit only a limited number of new T cells.

This clonotype was seen more than once but under ten times. Its antigen target is currently unknown. No per-base quality is available; no much larger clone lies one base away. V loses 4 bases at its end and J loses 9 bases; junction bases beyond the gene matches: 12. Including the terminal cysteine and phenylalanine, the CDR3 comprises 16 residues. Kept here is only the CDR3 DNA, which spans 48 bases and is read in frame from base 1. Taken from the germline V gene (reference sequence), the CDR1 and CDR2 loops are LGHDT and YNNKEL. Library generation was performed with RT-PCR. The sequencer listed for this sample is Illumina HiSeq 2500. In TCRdb, the public reads were trimmed at Q25 with fastp and aligned with MiXCR, with productive beta chains retained. CDR3 protein duplicates are merged, each entry listing the most common genes and DNA. In this sample the table shows 650,000 to 700,000 distinct CDR3 sequences, around 16% of which occur a single time. The ten largest clones take up more than 9% of the sample.

The sample in question was PBMCs from blood, obtained roughly 13 days after vaccination. This TCR was recovered from a middle-aged man who received an inactivated influenza vaccine. Donor details come from another sample of the same person, matched by shared clones. The V and J genes are TRBV3-1 and TRBJ2-4, with 10 central nucleotides matching TRBD1. The CDR3 corresponds to CASSPWTGTGECIQYF. The sequenced DNA: TGTGCCAGCAGCCCTTGGACCGGGACAGGGGAGTGCATTCAGTACTTC.